These 8 T cell receptor beta chains were sequenced from one sample in a study of T-cell memory formation after mild COVID-19. Each CDR3 protein gets one entry after TCRdb re-called the 5' RACE reads with MiXCR. Seen here are 300,000 to 400,000 distinct CDR3 sequences, around 28% observed once, and the top ten hold roughly 13%. The sample taken for sequencing was PBMCs or a T cell subset sorted from them (not recorded which). The source of these receptors is an adult woman who had mild COVID-19 (a few samples of this study predate the infection). Cell type and time point are not known.

This chain links TRBV7-2 with TRBJ2-3, with a possible D match to TRBD2 (6 bases). In germline, CDR1 is SGHTA, CDR2 FQGNSA. V lost 3 bases and J lost 0, with 13 bases in between. CDR3 size: 16 residues. The CDR3 sequence is CASSFARGISTDTQYF. CDR3 DNA: TGTGCCAGCAGCTTTGCCCGGGGGATTAGCACAGATACGCAGTATTTT.

V is TRBV2 and J is TRBJ2-1, with 11 bases that match TRBD2. Germline V gene data show CDR1 as SNHLY and CDR2 as FYNNEI. The length of the CDR3 is 14 residues. J lost 9 bases, V lost 2 bases, and 3 bases had no gene match. The CDR3 nucleotides read TGTGCCAGCAGTGAACTAGCGGGAGGTATTGAGCAGTTCTTC. Translated: CASSELAGGIEQFF. Full variable domain (rest looked up from reference TRBV2 and TRBJ2-1): EPEVTQTPSHQVTQMGQEVILRCVPISNHLYFYWYRQILGQKVEFLVSFYNNEISEKSEIFDDQFSVERPDGSNFTLKIRSTKLEDSAMYFCASSELAGGIEQFFGPGTRLTVL.

The chain links TRBV12-3 or TRBV12-4 to TRBJ2-2; the D gene could be TRBD1 or TRBD2 (6 bases each). Trimming stripped 0 bases from V and 4 bases from J, with 12 bases between. This CDR3 is 16 amino acids long. The CDR3 coding sequence is TGTGCCAGCAGTTTAGCTGGGGGGCGCGGCACCGGGGAGCTGTTTTTT. As protein: CASSLAGGRGTGELFF.

The chain has TRBV21-1 and TRBJ2-1. TRBV21-1 is a pseudogene. The CDR3 length is 15 residues. The CDR3 loop reads CASSMAYLSYNEQFF. The CDR3 bases are TGTGCCAGCAGCATGGCTTACCTGTCCTACAATGAGCAGTTCTTC.

V and J are TRBV12-3 or TRBV12-4 and TRBJ2-7; TRBD1 might be the D (5 bases). This CDR3 contains 14 residues. Trimming took off 5 bases at V and 0 bases at J, with 11 bases between the two ends. As DNA, the CDR3 is TGTGCCAGCAGTCAGGGTTCCAGCTCCTACGAGCAGTACTTC. Its translation: CASSQGSSSYEQYF.

The chain joins TRBV6-5 to TRBJ1-1, with D maybe TRBD1 (6 bases). The length of the CDR3 is 13 residues. Trimming removed 2 bases from V and 5 bases from J, with 9 bases in between. The germline gives CDR1 MNHEY, CDR2 SVGAGI. The CDR3, as DNA: TGTGCCAGCAGTTACCAAGGGGGGACTGAAGCTTTCTTT. This codes for CASSYQGGTEAFF.

The CDR3 is CASSRLDRGVDYGYTF. DNA of the CDR3: TGTGCCAGCTCACGTCTTGACAGGGGCGTTGACTATGGCTACACCTTC. This chain links TRBV18 with TRBJ1-2; 8 nucleotides line up with TRBD1. The CDR3 spans 16 residues. Losses at the gene ends were 4 bases for V and 3 bases for J; bases not matched to a gene: 10. Germline CDR1 and CDR2: KGHSH and LQKENI.

This clonotype has at least ten counts. V is TRBV12-3 or TRBV12-4 and J is TRBJ1-4, with a tentative D call TRBD1 (5 bases). The CDR3 sequence is 14 residues long. Between the trimmed V and J ends, which lost 5 bases and 7 bases, there was a span of 14 bases. CDR3 sequence (DNA): TGTGCCAGCAGTCGGGACCTTCGTGGTGAAAAACTGTTTTTT. It translates to CASSRDLRGEKLFF.